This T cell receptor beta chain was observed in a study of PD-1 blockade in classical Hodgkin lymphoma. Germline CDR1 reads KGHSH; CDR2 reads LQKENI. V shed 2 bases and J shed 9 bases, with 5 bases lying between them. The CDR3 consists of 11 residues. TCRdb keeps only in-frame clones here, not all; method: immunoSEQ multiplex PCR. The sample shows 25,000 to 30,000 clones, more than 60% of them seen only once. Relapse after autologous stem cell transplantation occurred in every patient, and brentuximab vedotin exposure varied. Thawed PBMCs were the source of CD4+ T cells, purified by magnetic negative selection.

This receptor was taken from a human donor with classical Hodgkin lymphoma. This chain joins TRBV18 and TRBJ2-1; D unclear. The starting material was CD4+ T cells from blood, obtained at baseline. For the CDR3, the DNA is TGTGCCAGCTCACCAAATTCTGAGCAGTTCTTC. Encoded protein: CASSPNSEQFF. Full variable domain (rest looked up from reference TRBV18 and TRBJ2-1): NAGVMQNPRHLVRRRGQEARLRCSPMKGHSHVYWYRQLPEEGLKFMVYLQKENIIDESGMPKERFSAEFPKEGPSILRIQQVVRGDSAAYFCASSPNSEQFFGPGTRLTVL.